These 17 T cell receptor beta chains share one sample of origin, sequenced in a study of regulatory T cells in long-lasting Graves disease (dated by TCRdb to the early 2020s). In the paper's terms, the time point label means: persistent/refractory GD, antithyroid drugs over 5 years with positive TRAb. For both TCR sequencing and RNA sequencing, RNA was extracted from PBMCs in TRIzol. Receptor amplification or capture employed multiplex PCR. Sequencing used an Illumina HiSeq 4000. To build TCR beta libraries, CDR3 regions were amplified by Arm-PCR using iRepertoire HTBI primers. TCRdb reprocessed the public reads (quality trimming at Q25 with fastp, clone calling with MiXCR) and kept in-frame beta chains. Rows matching on CDR3 protein sequence are summarized as one entry with the most common DNA and genes. For this sample there are some 370,000 distinct CDR3 sequences; under 25% appear just once. The ten top clones hold roughly 20% of the sample.

The sequencing used peripheral blood mononuclear cells (PBMCs), collected when the disease was refractory, from a patient treated with antithyroid drugs. These receptors all stem from a female donor with Graves disease.

Worth noting for this clonotype: A much larger clone is a single base away; this may be a read error. This chain links TRBV11-2 with TRBJ1-1; D gene uncertain. Germline-derived CDR1 and CDR2 are SGHAT and FQNNGV. This CDR3 has 15 residues. V gave up 4 bases and J gave up 6 bases, with 18 bases separating them. The CDR3 DNA sequence: TGTGCCAGCAGCTCAGACCCTCCCGCCAGTCCTGAAGCTTTCTTT. It yields the protein CASSSDPPASPEAFF.

This clonotype was recorded a few times. The chain links TRBV7-2 to TRBJ2-3; D ambiguous. The CDR3 is 15 residues long. V was trimmed by 1 base and J by 2 bases, leaving 10 bases between them. Germline V gene sequence: CDR1 SGHTA, CDR2 FQGNSA. CDR3 protein: CASSLGNGNTDTQYF. CDR3 coding DNA: TGTGCCAGCAGCTTAGGGAACGGAAACACAGATACGCAGTATTTT.

The chain couples TRBV19 to TRBJ1-1; D is uncertain. Germline lookup yields CDR1 LNHDA and CDR2 SQIVND (reference sequence). Trimming stripped 3 bases from V and 1 base from J, with 6 bases between. The CDR3 runs 13 residues. Here the CDR3 DNA reads TGTGCCAGTAGTATCCGAAAGAACACTGAAGCTTTCTTT. Translating it yields CASSIRKNTEAFF.

V is TRBV14 and J is TRBJ1-1; perhaps TRBD1 as D (5 bases). Germline V lookup: CDR1 SGHDN, CDR2 FVKESK. Trimming removed 7 bases at V and 1 base at J, with 13 bases between. The length of the CDR3 is 14 residues. CDR3 loop: CASKREGPNTEAFF. CDR3 DNA sequence: TGTGCCAGCAAAAGGGAGGGGCCGAACACTGAAGCTTTCTTT.

This chain links TRBV18 with TRBJ2-7, with D uncertain. The CDR3 contains 14 residues. Trimming took 5 bases from V and 2 from J, leaving 13 bases between them. The germline V gene has CDR1 KGHSH and CDR2 LQKENI. This CDR3 reads CASSYDPYPYEQYF. The CDR3, as DNA: TGTGCCAGCTCATACGATCCCTATCCCTACGAGCAGTACTTC. The variable domain in full, with the rest retrieved from reference TRBV18 and TRBJ2-7, is NAGVMQNPRHLVRRRGQEARLRCSPMKGHSHVYWYRQLPEEGLKFMVYLQKENIIDESGMPKERFSAEFPKEGPSILRIQQVVRGDSAAYFCASSYDPYPYEQYFGPGTRLTVT.

This clonotype was detected many times. This chain joins TRBV7-9 and TRBJ1-6, with 7 bases that match TRBD1. Germline CDR1 and CDR2: SEHNR and FQNEAQ (reference sequence). The CDR3 contains 14 residues. The V and J ends lost 6 bases and 5 bases, in that order; junction bases with no gene match: 4. CDR3 in amino acids: CASRPTGDNSPLHF. Written as DNA, the CDR3 is TGTGCCAGCAGACCCACAGGGGATAATTCACCCCTCCACTTT.

This clonotype was detected only a few times. This chain links TRBV19 with TRBJ2-7; tentatively, D is TRBD2 (5 bases). The CDR3 runs to 16 residues. With 5 bases removed from V and 6 bases from J, the gap between germline ends came to 23 bases. CDR1 and CDR2 (germline): LNHDA, SQIVND (reference sequence). In DNA form, the CDR3 reads TGTGCCAGTAGTTTTCGAACCAGCCGGGGTTTACGCGAGCAGTACTTC. Amino acids: CASSFRTSRGLREQYF.

This clonotype came up many times. The gene calls are TRBV9 and TRBJ2-5; the D gene could be TRBD1 or TRBD2 (5 bases each). Germline V gene sequence: CDR1 SGDLS, CDR2 YYNGEE. V lost 2 bases, J lost 4 bases, and 24 bases lay in between. The CDR3 consists of 18 residues. The CDR3 DNA sequence: TGTGCCAGCAGCGTCTCCATGGGTGTTGGGGGAGTGGGAGAGACCCAGTACTTC. Protein sequence: CASSVSMGVGGVGETQYF.

This clonotype was counted ten times or more. The V and J genes are TRBV6-1 and TRBJ1-2; D perhaps matches TRBD1 (5 bases). The CDR3 loop spans 14 amino acids. Per the germline V gene, CDR1 is MNHNS and CDR2 is SASEGT. The V and J ends lost 10 bases and 1 base respectively, with 16 bases between them. CDR3 residues: CATGGRPFNYGYTF. The CDR3 nucleotides are TGTGCCACCGGGGGACGGCCCTTTAACTATGGCTACACCTTC.

This clonotype was counted between two and nine times. The chain links TRBV5-5 to TRBJ2-3; D is undetermined. The CDR3 extends over 14 amino acids. Trimming took 2 bases from V and 1 from J, leaving 8 bases between them. The germline V gene has CDR1 SGHKS and CDR2 YYEKEE (reference sequence). The chain's CDR3 is CASSFYIGTDTQYF. The CDR3 nucleotides are TGTGCCAGCAGCTTCTACATCGGCACAGATACGCAGTATTTT.

CDR3 loop: CSANIRTGWYEQYF. The DNA of the CDR3 is TGCAGTGCTAATATAAGGACAGGGTGGTACGAGCAGTACTTC. The rearrangement links TRBV20-1 to TRBJ2-7, with 8 positions matching TRBD1. The CDR3 runs to 14 residues. The ends lost 4 bases at V and 4 bases at J; junction bases unmatched: 9. The germline CDR1 and CDR2 sequences are DFQATT and SNEGSKA (reference sequence).

The table lists this clonotype with a few counts. This sequence joins TRBV24-1 and TRBJ2-2; 7 nucleotides agree with TRBD1. CDR1 and CDR2 from the germline V gene are KGHDR and SFDVKD. Unmatched junction bases numbered 5, after V lost 3 bases and J lost 5 bases. This CDR3 is built from 15 residues. The CDR3 coding sequence is TGTGCCACCAGTGATCCTCGACAGGGTACCGGGGAGCTGTTTTTT. Residues: CATSDPRQGTGELFF.

This sequence joins TRBV7-9 and TRBJ1-4, with 7 bases matching TRBD1. Unmatched junction bases numbered 4, after V lost 5 bases and J lost 1 base. The CDR3 extends over 15 amino acids. Germline V lookup: CDR1 SEHNR, CDR2 FQNEAQ (reference sequence). CDR3 bases: TGTGCCAGCAGCGGACGACAGGGAACTAATGAAAAACTGTTTTTT. Its translation: CASSGRQGTNEKLFF. Supplemented by reference TRBV7-9 and TRBJ1-4, the full variable domain reads DTGVSQNPRHKITKRGQNVTFRCDPISEHNRLYWYRQTLGQGPEFLTYFQNEAQLEKSRLLSDRFSAERPKGSFSTLEIQRTEQGDSAMYLCASSGRQGTNEKLFFGSGTQLSVL.

The chain is built from TRBV19 and TRBJ2-1; 11 bases align to TRBD2. Germline values: CDR1 LNHDA, CDR2 SQIVND (reference sequence). Unmatched junction bases numbered 6, after V lost 7 bases and J lost 7 bases. CDR3 length: 14 residues. Here the CDR3 reads CASNQGLADNEQFF. DNA for the CDR3: TGTGCCAGTAACCAGGGACTAGCGGATAATGAGCAGTTCTTC.

The chain joins TRBV29-1 to TRBJ2-7; 9 bases map to TRBD1. CDR1 and CDR2 (germline): SQVTM, ANQGSEA. CDR3 size: 13 residues. V was clipped by 5 bases and J by 3 bases; unmatched bases: 5. In nucleotides, the CDR3 is TGCAGCGTTCCGACAGGGGGATACTACGAGCAGTACTTC. It specifies CSVPTGGYYEQYF.

The chain joins TRBV13 to TRBJ2-5, with TRBD1 identical over 9 bases. The DNA end is more similar to TRBJ2-1, so the J call may be wrong. Germline CDR1 and CDR2: PRHDT and FYEKMQ (reference sequence). There are 15 residues in the CDR3. The CDR3 region is CASRLTGGKHNEQFF. The CDR3 region has the DNA TGTGCCAGCAGACTGACAGGGGGAAAGCACAATGAGCAGTTCTTC.

This clonotype was seen repeatedly, ten times or more. The CDR3 protein is CASINRGPTEAFF. The CDR3 nucleotides are TGTGCCAGCATTAACAGGGGGCCCACTGAAGCTTTCTTT. The chain is built from TRBV6-1 and TRBJ1-1; 9 nucleotides align to TRBD1. V dropped 7 bases and J dropped 4; count of bases not matched to a gene: 4. From germline, CDR1 is MNHNS and CDR2 SASEGT. The CDR3 sequence is 13 residues long.